In its sample, the clone carrying this T cell receptor beta chain was seen a few times. V was shortened by 5 bases and J by 3 bases, with 13 bases between the two germline ends. CDR1 and CDR2 (germline): GTSNPN, SVGIG (reference sequence). The CDR3 loop spans 13 amino acids. Molecular barcoding with unique molecular identifiers was used for the TCRbeta library. MiXCR, applied by TCRdb to the PCR reads, yields one record per CDR3 protein. The table has some 500,000 distinct CDR3 sequences, 30% to 35% seen once; the top ten hold about 2.3%. The record originates from a study of T-cell reconstitution after alpha-beta-depleted transplantation in children.

The receptor comes from a human donor who donated a stem cell graft to a child with aplastic anemia. Sequenced material: PBMCs from the stem cell graft donor, taken from the stem cell graft. J is TRBJ1-2 and V is TRBV30; D not certain. The CDR3 region has the DNA TGTGCCTGGGGATCTTTCAGGCACTATGGCTACACCTTC. The encoded protein is CAWGSFRHYGYTF.